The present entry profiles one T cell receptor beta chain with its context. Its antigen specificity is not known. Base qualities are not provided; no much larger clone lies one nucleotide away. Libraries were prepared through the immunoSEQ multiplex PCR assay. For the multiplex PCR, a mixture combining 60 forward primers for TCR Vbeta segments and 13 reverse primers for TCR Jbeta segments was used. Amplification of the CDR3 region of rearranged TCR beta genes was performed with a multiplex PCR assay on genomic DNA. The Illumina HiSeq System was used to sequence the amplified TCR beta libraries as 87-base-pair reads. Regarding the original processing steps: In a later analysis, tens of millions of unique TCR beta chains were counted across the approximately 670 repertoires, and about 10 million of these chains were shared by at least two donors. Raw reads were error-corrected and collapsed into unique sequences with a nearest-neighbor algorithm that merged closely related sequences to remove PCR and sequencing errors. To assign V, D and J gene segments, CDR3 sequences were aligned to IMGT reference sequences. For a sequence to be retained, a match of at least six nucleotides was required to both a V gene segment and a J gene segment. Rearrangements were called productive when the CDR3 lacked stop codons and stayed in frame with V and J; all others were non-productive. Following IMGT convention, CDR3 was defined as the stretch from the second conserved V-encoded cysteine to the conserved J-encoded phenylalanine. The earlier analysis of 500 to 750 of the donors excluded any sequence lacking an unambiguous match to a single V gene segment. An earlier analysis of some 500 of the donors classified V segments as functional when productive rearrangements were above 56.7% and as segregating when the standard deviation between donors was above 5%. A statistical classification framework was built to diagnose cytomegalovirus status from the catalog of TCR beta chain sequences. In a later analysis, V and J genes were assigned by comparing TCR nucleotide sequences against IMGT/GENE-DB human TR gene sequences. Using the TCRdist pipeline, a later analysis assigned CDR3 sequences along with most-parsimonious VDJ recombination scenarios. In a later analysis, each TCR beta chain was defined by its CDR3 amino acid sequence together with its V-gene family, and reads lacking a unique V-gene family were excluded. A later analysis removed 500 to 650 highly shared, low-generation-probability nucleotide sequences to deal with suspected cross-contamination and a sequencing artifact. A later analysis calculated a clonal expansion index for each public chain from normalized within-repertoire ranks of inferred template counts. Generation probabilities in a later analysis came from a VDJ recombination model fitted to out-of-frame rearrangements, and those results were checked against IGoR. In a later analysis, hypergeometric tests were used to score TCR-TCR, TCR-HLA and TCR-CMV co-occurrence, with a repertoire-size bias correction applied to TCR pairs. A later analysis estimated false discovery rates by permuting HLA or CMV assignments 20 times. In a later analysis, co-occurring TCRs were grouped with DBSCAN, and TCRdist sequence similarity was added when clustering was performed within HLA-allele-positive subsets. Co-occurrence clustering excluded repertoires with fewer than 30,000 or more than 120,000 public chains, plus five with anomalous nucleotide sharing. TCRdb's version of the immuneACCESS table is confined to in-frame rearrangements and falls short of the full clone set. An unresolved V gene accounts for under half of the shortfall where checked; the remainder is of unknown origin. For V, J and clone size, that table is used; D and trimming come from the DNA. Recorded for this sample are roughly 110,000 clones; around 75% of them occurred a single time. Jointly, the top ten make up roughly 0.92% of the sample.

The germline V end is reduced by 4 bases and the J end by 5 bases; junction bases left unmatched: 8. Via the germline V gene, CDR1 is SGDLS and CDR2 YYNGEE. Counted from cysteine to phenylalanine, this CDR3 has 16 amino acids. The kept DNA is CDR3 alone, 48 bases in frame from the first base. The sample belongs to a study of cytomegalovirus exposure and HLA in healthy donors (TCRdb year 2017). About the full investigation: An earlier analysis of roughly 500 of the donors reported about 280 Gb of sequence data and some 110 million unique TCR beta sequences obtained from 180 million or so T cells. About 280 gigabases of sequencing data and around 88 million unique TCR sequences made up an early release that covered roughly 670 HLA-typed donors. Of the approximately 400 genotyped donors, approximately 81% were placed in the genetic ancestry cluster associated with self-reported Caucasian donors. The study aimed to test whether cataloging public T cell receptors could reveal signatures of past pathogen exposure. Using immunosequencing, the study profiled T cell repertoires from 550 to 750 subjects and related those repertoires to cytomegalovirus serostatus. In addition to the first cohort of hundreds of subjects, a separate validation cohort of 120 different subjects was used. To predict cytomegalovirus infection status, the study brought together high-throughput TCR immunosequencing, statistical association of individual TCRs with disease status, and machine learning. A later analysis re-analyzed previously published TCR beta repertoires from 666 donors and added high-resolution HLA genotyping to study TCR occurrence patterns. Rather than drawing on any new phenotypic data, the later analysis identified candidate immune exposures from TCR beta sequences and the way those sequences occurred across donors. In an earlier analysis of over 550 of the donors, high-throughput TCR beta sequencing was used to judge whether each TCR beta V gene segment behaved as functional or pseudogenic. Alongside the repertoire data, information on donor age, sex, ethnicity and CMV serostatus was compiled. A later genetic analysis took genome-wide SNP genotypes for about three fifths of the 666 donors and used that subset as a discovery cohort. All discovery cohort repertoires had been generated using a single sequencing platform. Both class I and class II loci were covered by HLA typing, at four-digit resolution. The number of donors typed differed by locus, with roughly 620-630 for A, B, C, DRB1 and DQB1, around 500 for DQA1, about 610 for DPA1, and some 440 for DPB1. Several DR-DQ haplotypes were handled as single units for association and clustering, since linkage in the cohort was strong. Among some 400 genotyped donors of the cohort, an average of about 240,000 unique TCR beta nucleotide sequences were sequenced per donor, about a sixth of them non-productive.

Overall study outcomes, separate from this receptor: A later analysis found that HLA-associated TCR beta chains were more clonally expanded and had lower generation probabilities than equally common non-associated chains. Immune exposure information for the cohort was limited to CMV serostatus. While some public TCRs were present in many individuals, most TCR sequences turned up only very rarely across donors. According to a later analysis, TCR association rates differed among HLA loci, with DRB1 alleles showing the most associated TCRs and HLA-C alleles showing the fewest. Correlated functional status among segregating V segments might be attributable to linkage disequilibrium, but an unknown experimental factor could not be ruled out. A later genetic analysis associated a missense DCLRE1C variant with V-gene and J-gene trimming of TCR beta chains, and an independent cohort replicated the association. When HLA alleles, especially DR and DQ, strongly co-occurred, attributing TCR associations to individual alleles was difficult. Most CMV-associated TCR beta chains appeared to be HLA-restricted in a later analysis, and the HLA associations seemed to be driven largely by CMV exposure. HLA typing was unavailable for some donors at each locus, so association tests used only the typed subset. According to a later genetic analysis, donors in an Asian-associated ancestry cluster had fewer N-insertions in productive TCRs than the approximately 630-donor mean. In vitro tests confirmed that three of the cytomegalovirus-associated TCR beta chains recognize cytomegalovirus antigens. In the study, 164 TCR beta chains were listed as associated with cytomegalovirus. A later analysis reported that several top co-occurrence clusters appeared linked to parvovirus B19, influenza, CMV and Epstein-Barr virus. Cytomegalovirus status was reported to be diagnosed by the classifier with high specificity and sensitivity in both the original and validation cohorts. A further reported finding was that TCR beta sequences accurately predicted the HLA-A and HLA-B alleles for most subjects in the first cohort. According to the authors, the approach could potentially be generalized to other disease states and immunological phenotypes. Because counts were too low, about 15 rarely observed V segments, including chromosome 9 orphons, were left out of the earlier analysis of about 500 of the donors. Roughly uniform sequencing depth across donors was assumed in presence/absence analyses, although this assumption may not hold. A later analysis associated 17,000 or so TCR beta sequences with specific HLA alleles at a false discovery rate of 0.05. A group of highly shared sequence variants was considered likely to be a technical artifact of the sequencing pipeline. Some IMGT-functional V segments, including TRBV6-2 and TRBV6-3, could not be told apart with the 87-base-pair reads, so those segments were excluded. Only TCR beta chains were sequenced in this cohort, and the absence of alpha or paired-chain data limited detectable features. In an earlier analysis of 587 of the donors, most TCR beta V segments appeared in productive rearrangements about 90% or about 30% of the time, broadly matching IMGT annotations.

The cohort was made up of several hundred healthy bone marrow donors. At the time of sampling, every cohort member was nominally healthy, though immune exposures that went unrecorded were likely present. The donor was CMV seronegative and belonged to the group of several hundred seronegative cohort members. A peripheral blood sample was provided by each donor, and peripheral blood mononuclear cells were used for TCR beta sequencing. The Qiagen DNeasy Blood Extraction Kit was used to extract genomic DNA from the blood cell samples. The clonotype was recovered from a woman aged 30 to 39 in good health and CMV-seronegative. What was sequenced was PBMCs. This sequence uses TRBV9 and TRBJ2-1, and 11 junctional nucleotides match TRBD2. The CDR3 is CASSPRGLAGNNEQFF. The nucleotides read TGTGCCAGCAGCCCCAGAGGACTAGCGGGCAACAATGAGCAGTTCTTC.